The entry below gives a single T cell receptor beta chain sequence along with its context. Its antigen is undetermined. This entry is derived from a study of T cell responses to AZD1222 COVID-19 vaccine. The study, taken as a whole, reports: Of the AZD1222 recipients, only 5 or 6 were seropositive at baseline.

Generated by immunoSEQ multiplex PCR, the TCRdb table keeps only in-frame clones and is missing some. Of approximately 84,000 clones in the sample, 80% to 90% were seen once. The sample here was peripheral blood, taken 28 days after the second AZD1222 dose. The sequence derives from an adult who received the AZD1222 COVID-19 vaccine.

In nucleotides, the CDR3 is TGTGCCATCAGTGACATGGGACTAGCGGGGTCGGCGCTCAATGAGCAGTTCTTC. It encodes CAISDMGLAGSALNEQFF. This chain uses TRBV10-3 with TRBJ2-1; 13 bases match TRBD2. Per the germline V gene, CDR1 is ENHRY and CDR2 is SYGVKD. The CDR3 has 18 amino acids. V gave up 3 bases and J gave up 6 bases; unmatched junction bases: 11.